This section outlines one TCR beta chain sequence together with its context. These data originate in a study of graft-versus-host responses after intestinal transplantation. For the study at large: After anti-thymocyte globulin induction, recipients took tacrolimus and steroids for approximately three years.

The V gene lost 1 base and the J gene lost 1 base, with 7 bases spanning the gap. The CDR3 has 14 residues. The germline CDR1 and CDR2 sequences are SGHDN and FVKESK. Method: immunoSEQ multiplex PCR; TCRdb's copy keeps in-frame clones and lacks some. The profile shows 35,000 to 40,000 clones, roughly four fifths of them singletons. The rearrangement uses TRBV14 and TRBJ1-1; D remains unclear. The sample in question was PBMCs, obtained 1,000 to 1,200 days after transplant. This clonotype originated in a human patient who received an intestinal transplant, so some T cells may come from the graft donor. CDR3 nucleotide sequence: TGTGCCAGCAGCCAAGTGGCGGGGAACACTGAAGCTTTCTTT. It is translated as CASSQVAGNTEAFF.